These 2 T cell receptor beta chains originate from one sample sequenced in a study of T cell responses to AZD1222 COVID-19 vaccine. Sequencing used immunoSEQ multiplex PCR; TCRdb keeps in-frame clones, though not all of them. The table records around 90,000 clones, roughly 84% of them present only once. Sample: peripheral blood, taken on day 0 of AZD1222 vaccination. All receptors derive from an adult in good health.

This clone was seen only once. V and J are TRBV7-2 and TRBJ1-2, with D possibly being TRBD1 (5 bases). From germline, CDR1 is SGHTA and CDR2 FQGNSA. The length of the CDR3 is 14 residues. V gave up 1 base and J gave up 2 bases, with 8 bases separating them. CDR3 residues: CASSLDGGNYGYTF. The CDR3 bases are TGTGCCAGCAGCTTAGACGGGGGAAACTATGGCTACACCTTC.

This clone was recorded a few times. The rearrangement joins TRBV3-1 (or the pseudogene TRBV3-2) to TRBJ1-5; tentative D call: TRBD1 (5 bases). V dropped 0 bases and J dropped 3 bases, with 9 bases sitting between them. The CDR3 has 15 amino acids. The germline gives CDR1 LGHDT, CDR2 YNNKEL (reference sequence). In nucleotides, the CDR3 is TGTGCCAGCAGCCAAGACCGGGGCCTCAATCAGCCCCAGCATTTT. Its translation is CASSQDRGLNQPQHF.